Listed here is a single TCR beta chain. Germline lookup yields CDR1 LGHDT and CDR2 YNNKEL (reference sequence). Trimming took off 1 base at V and 7 bases at J, with 4 bases between the two ends. The CDR3 has 12 residues. This sample stems from a study of control samples from healthy donors and cancer patients. Sequencing was performed with immunoSEQ multiplex PCR; in TCRdb, only in-frame clones are kept and a portion is missing. The table lists about 110,000 clones, about nine tenths of them singletons. The specimen was blood. J is TRBJ2-2 and V is TRBV3-1 (or the pseudogene TRBV3-2); no definite D call. This TCR was recovered from a human donor in good health. The donor label of this sample is uncertain. CDR3 protein: CASSQGIGELFF. The CDR3 DNA reads as TGTGCCAGCAGCCAAGGAATCGGGGAGCTGTTTTTT.